The T cell receptor beta chain described here comes from a study of beta chain features in type 1 diabetes. The authors obtained over 98% purity in all sorted populations. The isolated RNA, all of it, was reverse transcribed, so expressed TCRB transcripts were what got sequenced. Deep immunoSEQ sequencing covered naive, central memory and regulatory T cell samples. Assay: immunoSEQ multiplex PCR; the TCRdb copy retains only in-frame clones and omits some. The table has hundreds of thousands of clones, 15% to 17% seen once. The length of the CDR3 is 14 residues. Germline trimming cut 4 bases from V and 4 bases from J; bases unmatched to any gene: 3. Germline V gene data show CDR1 as ENHRY and CDR2 as SYGVKD.

Specimen: naive CD4+ T cells from blood. The genes are TRBV10-3 and TRBJ1-2; TRBD1 agrees at 10 bases. This TCR was sampled from a man between 18 and 29 years old in good health. The CDR3 spells CAISGTGGSYGYTF. The CDR3 bases are TGTGCCATCAGTGGGACAGGGGGAAGCTATGGCTACACCTTC.